A single sample gave rise to the 4 T cell receptor beta chains below, sequenced in a study of blood T cell repertoires in COVID-19. The table came from immunoSEQ multiplex PCR; TCRdb's copy has only in-frame clones and leaves some out. The sample lists 450,000 to 500,000 clones; less than 90% were seen once. Sequencing was carried out using PBMCs or T cells enriched from blood (not recorded which). Every receptor here comes from a woman aged 55 to 70 who had recovered from COVID-19.

The V call is TRBV19, the J call TRBJ2-5; maybe TRBD2 (6 bases). With 11 bases removed from V and 5 bases from J, the gap between germline ends came to 9 bases. The CDR3 runs 10 residues. From germline, CDR1 is LNHDA and CDR2 SQIVND (reference sequence). The DNA for the CDR3 is TGTGCCGCGGGGCAGGAGACCCAGTACTTC. Protein product: CAAGQETQYF.

The rearrangement links TRBV3-1 (or the pseudogene TRBV3-2) to TRBJ1-1; D is uncertain. CDR1 is LGHDT, CDR2 YNNKEL, per germline (reference sequence). The CDR3 runs 15 residues. V lost 4 bases, J lost 0 bases, and 12 bases lay in between. CDR3 sequence: CASSPRGSMNTEAFF. CDR3 DNA sequence: TGTGCCAGCAGCCCGAGAGGCAGCATGAACACTGAAGCTTTCTTT.

This chain joins TRBV27 and TRBJ1-4; D perhaps matches TRBD1 (5 bases). V was cut by 6 bases and J by 7 bases, with 15 bases left in between. Germline lookup yields CDR1 MNHEY and CDR2 SMNVEV (reference sequence). CDR3 length equals 14 residues. CDR3 loop: CASSLRGTGEKLFF. As DNA, the CDR3 is TGTGCCAGCAGCCTTCGGGGGACCGGTGAAAAACTGTTTTTT.

Only a few counts were recorded for this clone. The chain has TRBV10-2 and TRBJ2-5; the D gene is possibly TRBD1 (5 bases). CDR1 WSHSY and CDR2 SAAADI come from the germline V gene. Trimming took 6 bases from V and 5 from J, leaving 13 bases between them. This CDR3 is built from 13 residues. The DNA of the CDR3 is TGCGCCAGCAGATCCCCAGGGTACGAGACCCAGTACTTC. Protein sequence: CASRSPGYETQYF.